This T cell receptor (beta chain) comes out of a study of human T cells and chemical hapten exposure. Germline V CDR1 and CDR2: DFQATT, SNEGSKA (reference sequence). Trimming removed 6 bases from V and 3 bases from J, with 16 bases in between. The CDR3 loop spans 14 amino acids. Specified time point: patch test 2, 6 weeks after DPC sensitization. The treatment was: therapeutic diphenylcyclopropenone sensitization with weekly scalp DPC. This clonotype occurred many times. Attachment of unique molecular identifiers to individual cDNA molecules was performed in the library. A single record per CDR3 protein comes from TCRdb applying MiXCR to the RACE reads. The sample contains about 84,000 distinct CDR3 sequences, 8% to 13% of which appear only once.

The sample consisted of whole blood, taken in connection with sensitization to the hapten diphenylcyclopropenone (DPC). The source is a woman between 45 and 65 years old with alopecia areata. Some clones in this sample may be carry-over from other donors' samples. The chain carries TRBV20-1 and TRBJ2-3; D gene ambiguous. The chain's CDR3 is CSAPKKSSTDTQYF. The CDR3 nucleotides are TGCAGTGCACCGAAGAAGAGTTCGACAGATACGCAGTATTTT.